A single sample is the source of the 17 T cell receptor beta chains below, sequenced in a study of early T cells in non-severe SARS-CoV-2 infection. Each CDR3 protein gets one entry after TCRdb re-called the 5' RACE reads with MiXCR. The table lists tens of thousands of distinct CDR3 sequences, 4.7% of them singletons. The source material was whole blood. Source of these receptors: an adult who was a healthcare worker with PCR-confirmed SARS-CoV-2 infection or an uninfected control (not recorded which).

This clonotype was seen repeatedly, ten times or more. V gene TRBV5-4 combines with J gene TRBJ2-4, with 10 bases that match TRBD1. Trimming at V came to 4 bases and at J to 5 bases, leaving 6 bases not matched to a gene. The germline V gene has CDR1 SGHNT and CDR2 YYREEE (reference sequence). This CDR3 has 15 amino acids. The chain's CDR3 is CASSIDRGLENIQYF. Written as DNA, the CDR3 is TGTGCCAGCAGCATAGACAGGGGGCTTGAAAACATTCAGTACTTC.

This clonotype was found a few times. V gene TRBV6-2 or TRBV6-3 combines with J gene TRBJ2-7; a weak D match, TRBD2 (6 bases). Trimming shortened V by 5 bases and J by 0 bases, and 14 bases separated the two germline ends. The CDR3 totals 15 residues. CDR1 is MNHEY, CDR2 SVGEGT, per germline. DNA for the CDR3: TGTGCCAGCAGTGACCGTAGACTAGTCTCCTACGAGCAGTACTTC. It specifies CASSDRRLVSYEQYF.

This clonotype was observed a few times. The J gene is TRBJ2-4, the V gene TRBV7-2, with D possibly being TRBD2 (6 bases). The germline V gene has CDR1 SGHTA and CDR2 FQGNSA. Trimming cost V 1 base and J 0 bases, with 10 bases left between them. The CDR3 loop spans 16 amino acids. The CDR3 loop reads CASSLGAGLAKNIQYF. The CDR3 region has the DNA TGTGCCAGCAGCTTAGGAGCGGGTCTAGCCAAAAACATTCAGTACTTC.

This chain links TRBV7-6 with TRBJ2-7; 8 nucleotides match TRBD1. Per the germline V gene, CDR1 is SGHVS and CDR2 is FNYEAQ. V dropped 4 bases and J dropped 2; count of bases not matched to a gene: 7. The CDR3 is made up of 15 amino acids. The chain's CDR3 is CASSSRPGQAYEQYF. As DNA, the CDR3 is TGTGCCAGCAGCTCGAGACCGGGACAGGCCTACGAGCAGTACTTC.

V and J are TRBV11-3 and TRBJ2-1; either TRBD1 or TRBD2 may fit D (5 bases each). The CDR3 is 12 residues long. V shed 0 bases and J shed 13 bases, with 10 bases lying between them. Germline CDR1 SGHNT, CDR2 YENEEA. This chain's CDR3 is CASSLDRDPQFF. CDR3 sequence (DNA): TGTGCCAGCAGCTTAGACAGGGACCCCCAGTTCTTC.

The table lists this clonotype with many counts. The chain carries TRBV11-2 and TRBJ1-6; the D gene is possibly TRBD1 (5 bases). Germline loops: CDR1 SGHAT, CDR2 FQNNGV. V lost 1 base, J lost 10 bases, and 14 bases lay in between. CDR3 size: 15 residues. The DNA for the CDR3 is TGTGCCAGCAGCTTAGGAGGGGACGCGAGGTCACCCCTCCACTTT. Protein sequence: CASSLGGDARSPLHF.

This clonotype was counted between two and nine times. J is TRBJ2-1 and V is TRBV18, with no clear D. Germline loops: CDR1 KGHSH, CDR2 LQKENI. This CDR3 has 14 amino acids. The V end lost 0 bases, the J end lost 1 base, and 4 bases lay between the germline ends. This CDR3 reads CASSPPGSYNEQFF. The CDR3 DNA sequence: TGTGCCAGCTCACCACCGGGGTCCTACAATGAGCAGTTCTTC.

This clonotype was observed many times. The V call is TRBV2, the J call TRBJ1-6; tentatively, D is TRBD1 (5 bases). CDR3 length equals 13 residues. V shed 4 bases and J shed 6 bases, with 7 bases lying between them. Looked up from germline, CDR1 is SNHLY and CDR2 is FYNNEI. The CDR3 here is CASSARVNSPLHF. The CDR3 nucleotides are TGTGCCAGCAGTGCCAGGGTTAATTCACCCCTCCACTTT.

There are a few counts of this clonotype. As DNA, the CDR3 is TGTGCCAGCAAGAGGGGGGCGAGCACAGATACGCAGTATTTT. Translated: CASKRGASTDTQYF. The genes are TRBV9 and TRBJ2-3; the D gene could be TRBD1 or TRBD2 (6 bases each). In germline, CDR1 is SGDLS, CDR2 YYNGEE. V was pared by 6 bases and J by 0 bases, with 11 bases between. This CDR3 is built from 14 residues.

This chain links TRBV7-9 with TRBJ1-1; D gene uncertain. Looked up from germline, CDR1 is SEHNR and CDR2 is FQNEAQ (reference sequence). Deletions cut 1 base from V and 0 bases from J, with 9 bases between. This CDR3 comprises 15 residues. The DNA of the CDR3 is TGTGCCAGCAGCTTAGAACTGGGGTTGAACACTGAAGCTTTCTTT. Its translation is CASSLELGLNTEAFF.

This clonotype was observed many times. The genes are TRBV30 and TRBJ1-6; 9 positions match TRBD1. V shed 5 bases, J shed 8 bases, and the junction held 4 bases outside the gene matches. CDR3 size: 13 residues. Germline loops: CDR1 GTSNPN, CDR2 SVGIG (reference sequence). In DNA form, the CDR3 reads TGTGCCTGGGCGGGACAGGGTTATTCACCCCTCCACTTT. Amino acid sequence: CAWAGQGYSPLHF.

The sample holds many counts of this clonotype. The chain joins TRBV20-1 to TRBJ1-1, with D possibly TRBD1 on 6 matching bases. V dropped 3 bases and J dropped 1 base, with 12 bases sitting between them. This CDR3 comprises 14 residues. The germline CDR1 and CDR2 sequences are DFQATT and SNEGSKA (reference sequence). CDR3 nucleotide sequence: TGCAGTGCTAGGCCAGGGGCGCGGAACACTGAAGCTTTCTTT. This translates into CSARPGARNTEAFF.

This clonotype is labeled medium-sized. The chain links TRBV28 to TRBJ1-1; a weak D match, TRBD1 (6 bases). V was cut by 10 bases and J by 4 bases, with 13 bases left in between. The CDR3 contains 12 residues. Germline CDR1 and CDR2: MDHEN and SYDVKM. The CDR3 DNA is TGTGCCACCACGACAGGTGGCACTGAAGCTTTCTTT. This codes for CATTTGGTEAFF. Looking up the rest from reference TRBV28 and TRBJ1-1 gives the full variable domain: DVKVTQSSRYLVKRTGEKVFLECVQDMDHENMFWYRQDPGLGLRLIYFSYDVKMKEKGDIPEGYSVSREKKERFSLILESASTNQTSMYLCATTTGGTEAFFGQGTRLTVV.

This clonotype showed up just a few times. The V and J genes are TRBV6-5 and TRBJ2-4; D gene ambiguous. Between the trimmed V and J ends, which lost 0 bases and 0 bases, there was a span of 9 bases. Germline V gives CDR1 MNHEY, CDR2 SVGAGI. CDR3 length: 16 amino acids. This CDR3 reads CASSYSGKLAKNIQYF. DNA for the CDR3: TGTGCCAGCAGTTACTCGGGAAAACTAGCCAAAAACATTCAGTACTTC.

At least ten counts were recorded for this clonotype. The CDR3 sequence is CSARRRWDQPQHF. The CDR3 nucleotides are TGCAGTGCTAGACGTCGATGGGATCAGCCCCAGCATTTT. The chain joins TRBV20-1 to TRBJ1-5; unclear D gene. This CDR3 is built from 13 residues. V shed 2 bases and J shed 5 bases, with 10 bases lying between them. CDR1 and CDR2 (germline): DFQATT, SNEGSKA (reference sequence).

This clonotype was seen many times. V is TRBV7-3 and J is TRBJ2-5; D uncertain. V lost 5 bases, J lost 5 bases, and 15 bases lay in between. The germline gives CDR1 SGHTA, CDR2 FQGTGA. The CDR3 loop spans 14 amino acids. The CDR3 is CASSPNNLAETQYF. CDR3 nucleotides: TGTGCCAGCAGCCCCAACAACCTGGCGGAGACCCAGTACTTC.

For the CDR3, the DNA is TGTGCCAGCAACCCCGCCGGCAATAGCACAGATACGCAGTATTTT. Translated, it gives CASNPAGNSTDTQYF. V usage is TRBV5-4 and J usage is TRBJ2-3; no clear D. CDR1 is SGHNT and CDR2 is YYREEE in the germline V gene (reference sequence). The CDR3 covers 15 residues. Trimming shortened V by 6 bases and J by 0 bases, and 14 bases separated the two germline ends.